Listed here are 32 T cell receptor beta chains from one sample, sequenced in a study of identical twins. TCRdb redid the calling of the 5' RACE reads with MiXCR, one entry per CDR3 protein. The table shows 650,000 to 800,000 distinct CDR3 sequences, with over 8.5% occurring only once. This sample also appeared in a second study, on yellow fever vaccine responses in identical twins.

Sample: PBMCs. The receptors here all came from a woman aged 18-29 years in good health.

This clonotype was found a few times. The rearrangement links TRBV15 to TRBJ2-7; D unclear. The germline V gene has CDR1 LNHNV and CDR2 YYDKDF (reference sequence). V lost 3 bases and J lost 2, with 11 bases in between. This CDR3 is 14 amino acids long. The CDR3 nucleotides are TGTGCCACCAGCAGTTACGGGTCAACCTACGAGCAGTACTTC. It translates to CATSSYGSTYEQYF.

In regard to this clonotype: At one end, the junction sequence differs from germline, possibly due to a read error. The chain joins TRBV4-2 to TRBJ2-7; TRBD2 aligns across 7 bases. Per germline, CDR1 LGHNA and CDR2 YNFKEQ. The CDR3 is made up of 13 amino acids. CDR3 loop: CASSQVTSLPNHF. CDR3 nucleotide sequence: TGTGCCAGCAGCCAAGTGACTAGCTTACCGAACCACTTC.

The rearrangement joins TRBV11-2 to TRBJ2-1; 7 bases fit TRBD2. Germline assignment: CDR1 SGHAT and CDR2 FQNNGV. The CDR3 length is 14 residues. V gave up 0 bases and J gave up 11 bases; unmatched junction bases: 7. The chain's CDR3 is CASSLDGEGRKQFF. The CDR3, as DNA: TGTGCCAGCAGCTTAGATGGGGAGGGCCGAAAGCAGTTCTTC.

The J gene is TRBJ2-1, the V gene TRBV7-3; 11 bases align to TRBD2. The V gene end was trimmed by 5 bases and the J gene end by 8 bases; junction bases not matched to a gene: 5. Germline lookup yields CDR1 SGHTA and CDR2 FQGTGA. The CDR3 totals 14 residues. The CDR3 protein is CASSILAGEHEQFF. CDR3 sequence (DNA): TGTGCCAGCAGCATACTAGCGGGGGAGCATGAGCAGTTCTTC.

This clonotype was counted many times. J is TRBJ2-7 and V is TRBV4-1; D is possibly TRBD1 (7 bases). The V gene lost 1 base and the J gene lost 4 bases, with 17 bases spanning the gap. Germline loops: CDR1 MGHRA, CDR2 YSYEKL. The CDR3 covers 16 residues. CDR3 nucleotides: TGCGCCAGCAGCCAAGTCCAGCAGCCAGGGGGGTACGAGCAGTACTTC. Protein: CASSQVQQPGGYEQYF.

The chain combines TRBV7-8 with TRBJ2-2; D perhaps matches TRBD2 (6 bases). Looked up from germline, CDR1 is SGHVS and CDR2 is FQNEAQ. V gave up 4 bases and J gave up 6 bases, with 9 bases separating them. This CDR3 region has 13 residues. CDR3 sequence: CASSYWGAGELFF. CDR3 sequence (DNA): TGTGCCAGCAGCTATTGGGGGGCCGGGGAGCTGTTTTTT.

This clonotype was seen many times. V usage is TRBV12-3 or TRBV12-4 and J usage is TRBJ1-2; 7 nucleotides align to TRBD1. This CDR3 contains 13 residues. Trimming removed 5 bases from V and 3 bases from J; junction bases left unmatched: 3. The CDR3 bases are TGTGCCAGCAGTGACAGGGCAGACTATGGCTACACCTTC. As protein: CASSDRADYGYTF.

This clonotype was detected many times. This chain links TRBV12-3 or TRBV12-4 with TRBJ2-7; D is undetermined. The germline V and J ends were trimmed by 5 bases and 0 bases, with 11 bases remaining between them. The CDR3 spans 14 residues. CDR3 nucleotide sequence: TGTGCCAGCAGTCCCAATTGGGGCTCCTACGAGCAGTACTTC. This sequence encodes CASSPNWGSYEQYF.

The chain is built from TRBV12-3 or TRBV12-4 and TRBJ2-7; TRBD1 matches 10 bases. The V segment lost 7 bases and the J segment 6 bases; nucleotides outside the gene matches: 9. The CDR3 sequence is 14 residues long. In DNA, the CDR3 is TGTGCCAGCAAACCGGGACAGGGGTCGGGCGAGCAGTACTTC. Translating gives CASKPGQGSGEQYF.

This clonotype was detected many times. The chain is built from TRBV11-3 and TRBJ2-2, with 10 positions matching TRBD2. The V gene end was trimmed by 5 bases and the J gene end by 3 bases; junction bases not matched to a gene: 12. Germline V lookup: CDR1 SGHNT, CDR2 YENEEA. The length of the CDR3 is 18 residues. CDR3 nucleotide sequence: TGTGCCAGCAGCCTCAATCGGGCTAGCGGGAGTTACACCGGGGAGCTGTTTTTT. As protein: CASSLNRASGSYTGELFF. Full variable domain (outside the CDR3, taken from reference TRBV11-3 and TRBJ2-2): EAGVVQSPRYKIIEKKQPVAFWCNPISGHNTLYWYLQNLGQGPELLIRYENEEAVDDSQLPKDRFSAERLKGVDSTLKIQPAELGDSAVYLCASSLNRASGSYTGELFFGEGSRLTVL.

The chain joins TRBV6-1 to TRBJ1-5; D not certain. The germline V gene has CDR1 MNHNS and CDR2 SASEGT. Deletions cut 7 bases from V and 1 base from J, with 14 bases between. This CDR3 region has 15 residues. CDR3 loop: CASKYQVGSNQPQHF. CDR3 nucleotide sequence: TGTGCCAGCAAATACCAAGTGGGAAGCAATCAGCCCCAGCATTTT.

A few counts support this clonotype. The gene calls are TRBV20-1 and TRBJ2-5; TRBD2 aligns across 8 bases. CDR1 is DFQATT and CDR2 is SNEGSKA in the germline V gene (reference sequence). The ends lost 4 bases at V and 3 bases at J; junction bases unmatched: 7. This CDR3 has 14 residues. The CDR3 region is CSATSGGSEETQYF. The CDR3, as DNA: TGCAGTGCTACCAGCGGGGGTTCAGAAGAGACCCAGTACTTC.

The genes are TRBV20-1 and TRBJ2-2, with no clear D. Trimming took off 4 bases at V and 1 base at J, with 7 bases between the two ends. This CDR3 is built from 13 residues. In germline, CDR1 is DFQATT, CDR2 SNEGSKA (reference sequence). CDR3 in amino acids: CSAKDLNTGELFF. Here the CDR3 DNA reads TGCAGTGCTAAGGACCTGAACACCGGGGAGCTGTTTTTT.

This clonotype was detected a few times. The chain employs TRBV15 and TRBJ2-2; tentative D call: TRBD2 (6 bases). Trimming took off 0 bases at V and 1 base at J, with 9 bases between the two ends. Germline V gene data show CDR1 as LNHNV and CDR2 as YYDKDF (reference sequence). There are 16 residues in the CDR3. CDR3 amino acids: CATSRDSGGNTGELFF. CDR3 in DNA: TGTGCCACCAGCAGAGATTCCGGGGGGAACACCGGGGAGCTGTTTTTT.

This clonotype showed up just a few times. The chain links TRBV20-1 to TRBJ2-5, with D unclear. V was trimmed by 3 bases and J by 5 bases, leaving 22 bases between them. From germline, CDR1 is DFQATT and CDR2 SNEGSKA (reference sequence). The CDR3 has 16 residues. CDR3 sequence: CSASHGGSTSGETQYF. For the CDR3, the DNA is TGCAGTGCTAGTCACGGCGGAAGTACCTCCGGGGAGACCCAGTACTTC.

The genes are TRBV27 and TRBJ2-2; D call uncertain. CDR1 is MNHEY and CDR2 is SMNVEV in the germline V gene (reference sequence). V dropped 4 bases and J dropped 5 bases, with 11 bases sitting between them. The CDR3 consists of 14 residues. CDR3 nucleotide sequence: TGTGCCAGCAGTTCCACTTTGAGGACCGGGGAGCTGTTTTTT. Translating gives CASSSTLRTGELFF.

The CDR3 region is CASSQGLGTSSYEQYF. The CDR3 nucleotides are TGTGCCAGCAGCCAAGGATTAGGGACGAGCTCCTACGAGCAGTACTTC. The chain employs TRBV4-2 and TRBJ2-7, with D perhaps given as TRBD1 or TRBD2 (5 bases each). CDR1 and CDR2 from the germline V gene are LGHNA and YNFKEQ. Trimming removed 1 base from V and 0 bases from J, with 13 bases in between. CDR3 length: 16 residues.

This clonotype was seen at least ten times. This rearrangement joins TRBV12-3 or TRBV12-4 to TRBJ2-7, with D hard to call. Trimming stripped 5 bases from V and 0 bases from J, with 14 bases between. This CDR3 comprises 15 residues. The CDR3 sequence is CASSPRTASSYEQYF. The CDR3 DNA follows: TGTGCCAGCAGTCCACGGACGGCGAGCTCCTACGAGCAGTACTTC.

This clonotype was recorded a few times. This CDR3 reads CATSDLWQGGSNEQFF. The CDR3 nucleotides read TGTGCCACCAGTGATTTATGGCAGGGTGGTTCCAATGAGCAGTTCTTC. This sequence joins TRBV24-1 and TRBJ2-1; TRBD1 might be the D (5 bases). V lost 1 base to trimming and J lost 6 bases, with 15 bases between them. From germline, CDR1 is KGHDR and CDR2 SFDVKD. This CDR3 region has 16 residues.

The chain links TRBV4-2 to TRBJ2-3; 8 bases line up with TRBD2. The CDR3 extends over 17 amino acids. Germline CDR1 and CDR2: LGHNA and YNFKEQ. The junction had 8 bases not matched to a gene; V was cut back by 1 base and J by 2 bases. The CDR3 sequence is CASSQGGQREITDTQYF. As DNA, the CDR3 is TGTGCCAGCAGCCAAGGGGGGCAGCGGGAGATCACAGATACGCAGTATTTT.

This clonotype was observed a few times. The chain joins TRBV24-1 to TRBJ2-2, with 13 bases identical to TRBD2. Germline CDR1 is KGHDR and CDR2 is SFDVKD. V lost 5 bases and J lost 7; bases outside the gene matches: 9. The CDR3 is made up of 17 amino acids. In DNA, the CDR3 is TGTGCCACCAGTGCGCTAGGACTAGCGGGAGCCGGCGGGGAGCTGTTTTTT. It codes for CATSALGLAGAGGELFF.

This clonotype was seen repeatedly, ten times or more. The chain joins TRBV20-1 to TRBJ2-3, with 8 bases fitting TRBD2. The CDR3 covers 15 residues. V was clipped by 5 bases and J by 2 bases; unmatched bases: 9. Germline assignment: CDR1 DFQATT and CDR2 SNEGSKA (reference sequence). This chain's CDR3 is CSALPAGGTTDTQYF. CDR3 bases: TGCAGTGCTCTTCCGGCGGGGGGCACCACAGATACGCAGTATTTT.

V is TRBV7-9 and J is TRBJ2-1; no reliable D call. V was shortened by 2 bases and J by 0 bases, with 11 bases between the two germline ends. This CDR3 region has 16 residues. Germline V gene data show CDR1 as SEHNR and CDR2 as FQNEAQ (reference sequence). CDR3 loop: CASSLNGPSSYNEQFF. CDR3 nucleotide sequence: TGTGCCAGCAGCTTAAACGGTCCGAGCTCCTACAATGAGCAGTTCTTC. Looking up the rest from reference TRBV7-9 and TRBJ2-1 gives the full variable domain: DTGVSQNPRHKITKRGQNVTFRCDPISEHNRLYWYRQTLGQGPEFLTYFQNEAQLEKSRLLSDRFSAERPKGSFSTLEIQRTEQGDSAMYLCASSLNGPSSYNEQFFGPGTRLTVL.

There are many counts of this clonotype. The CDR3 loop reads CASSQSFAGRSYEQYF. The CDR3 region has the DNA TGTGCCAGCAGCCAATCTTTTGCAGGGCGCTCCTACGAGCAGTACTTC. The V gene is TRBV14, the J gene TRBJ2-7; D is possibly TRBD1 (5 bases). The CDR3 covers 16 residues. Trimming stripped 2 bases from V and 0 bases from J, with 14 bases between. CDR1 and CDR2 from the germline V gene are SGHDN and FVKESK. Looking up the rest from reference TRBV14 and TRBJ2-7 gives the full variable domain: EAGVTQFPSHSVIEKGQTVTLRCDPISGHDNLYWYRRVMGKEIKFLLHFVKESKQDESGMPNNRFLAERTGGTYSTLKVQPAELEDSGVYFCASSQSFAGRSYEQYFGPGTRLTVT.

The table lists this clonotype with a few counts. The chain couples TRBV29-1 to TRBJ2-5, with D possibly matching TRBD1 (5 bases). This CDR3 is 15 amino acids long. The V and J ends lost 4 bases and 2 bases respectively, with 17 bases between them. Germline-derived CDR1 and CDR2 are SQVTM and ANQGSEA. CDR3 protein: CSVVSGIGIQETQYF. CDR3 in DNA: TGCAGCGTTGTGTCAGGGATAGGCATACAAGAGACCCAGTACTTC.

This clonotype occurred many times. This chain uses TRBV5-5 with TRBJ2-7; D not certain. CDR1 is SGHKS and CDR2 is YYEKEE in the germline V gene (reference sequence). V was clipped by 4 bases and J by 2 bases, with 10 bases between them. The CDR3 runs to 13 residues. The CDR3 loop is CASSVTVTYEQYF. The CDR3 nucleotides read TGTGCCAGCAGCGTTACAGTAACCTACGAGCAGTACTTC.

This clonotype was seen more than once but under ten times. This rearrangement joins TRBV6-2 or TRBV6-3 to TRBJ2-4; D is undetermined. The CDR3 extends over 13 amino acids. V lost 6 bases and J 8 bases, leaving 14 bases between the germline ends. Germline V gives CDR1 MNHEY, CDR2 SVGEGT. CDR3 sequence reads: CASSKDERDIQYF. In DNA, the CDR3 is TGTGCCAGCAGCAAGGACGAGAGAGACATTCAGTACTTC.

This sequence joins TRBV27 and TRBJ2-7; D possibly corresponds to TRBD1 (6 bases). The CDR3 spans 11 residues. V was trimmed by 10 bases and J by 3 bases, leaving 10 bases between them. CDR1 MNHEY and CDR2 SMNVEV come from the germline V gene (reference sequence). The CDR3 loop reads CATRDNYEQYF. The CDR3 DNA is TGTGCCACCCGGGACAACTACGAGCAGTACTTC.

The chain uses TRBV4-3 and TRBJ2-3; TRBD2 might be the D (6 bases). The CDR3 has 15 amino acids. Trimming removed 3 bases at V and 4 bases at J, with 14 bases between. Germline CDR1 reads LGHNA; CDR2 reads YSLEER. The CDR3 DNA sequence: TGCGCCAGCAGCCATGGCGGGGCTAAAGCAGATACGCAGTATTTT. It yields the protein CASSHGGAKADTQYF.

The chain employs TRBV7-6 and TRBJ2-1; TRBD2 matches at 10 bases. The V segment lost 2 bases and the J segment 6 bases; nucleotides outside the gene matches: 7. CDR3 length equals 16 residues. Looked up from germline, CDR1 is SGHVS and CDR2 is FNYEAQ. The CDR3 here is CASSLKSGRGINEQFF. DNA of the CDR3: TGTGCCAGCAGCTTAAAGAGCGGGAGGGGTATCAATGAGCAGTTCTTC. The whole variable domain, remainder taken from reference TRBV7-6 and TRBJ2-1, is GAGVSQSPRYKVTKRGQDVALRCDPISGHVSLYWYRQALGQGPEFLTYFNYEAQQDKSGLPNDRFSAERPEGSISTLTIQRTEQRDSAMYRCASSLKSGRGINEQFFGPGTRLTVL.

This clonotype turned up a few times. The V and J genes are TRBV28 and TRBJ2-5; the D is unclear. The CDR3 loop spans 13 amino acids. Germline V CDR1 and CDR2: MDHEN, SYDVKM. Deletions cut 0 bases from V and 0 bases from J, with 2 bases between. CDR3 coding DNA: TGTGCCAGCAGTTTATGGTACCAAGAGACCCAGTACTTC. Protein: CASSLWYQETQYF.

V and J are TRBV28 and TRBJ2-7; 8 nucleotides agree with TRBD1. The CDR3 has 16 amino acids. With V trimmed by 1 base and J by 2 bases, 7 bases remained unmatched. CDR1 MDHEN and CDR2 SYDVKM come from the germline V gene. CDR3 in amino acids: CASSLFGQGGPYEQYF. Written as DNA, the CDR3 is TGTGCCAGCAGTTTATTCGGACAGGGCGGCCCCTACGAGCAGTACTTC.